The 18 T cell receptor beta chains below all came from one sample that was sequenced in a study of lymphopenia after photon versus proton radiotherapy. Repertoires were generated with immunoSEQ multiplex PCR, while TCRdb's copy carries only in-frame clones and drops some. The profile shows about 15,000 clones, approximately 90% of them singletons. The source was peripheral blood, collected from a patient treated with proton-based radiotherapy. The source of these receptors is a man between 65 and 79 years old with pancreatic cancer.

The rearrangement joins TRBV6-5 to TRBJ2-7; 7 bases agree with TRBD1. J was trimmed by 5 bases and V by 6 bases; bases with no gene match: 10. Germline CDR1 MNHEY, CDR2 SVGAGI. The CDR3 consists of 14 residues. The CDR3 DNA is TGTGCCAGCAGCACACGGACAGGAGACAACGAGCAGTACTTC. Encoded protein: CASSTRTGDNEQYF.

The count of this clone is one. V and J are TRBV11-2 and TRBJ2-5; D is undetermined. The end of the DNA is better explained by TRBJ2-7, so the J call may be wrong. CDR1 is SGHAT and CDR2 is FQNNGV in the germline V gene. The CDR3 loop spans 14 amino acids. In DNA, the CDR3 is TGTGCCAGCAGCTTACAAGTTGCCTCCTACGAGCAGTACTTC. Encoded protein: CASSLQVASYEQYF.

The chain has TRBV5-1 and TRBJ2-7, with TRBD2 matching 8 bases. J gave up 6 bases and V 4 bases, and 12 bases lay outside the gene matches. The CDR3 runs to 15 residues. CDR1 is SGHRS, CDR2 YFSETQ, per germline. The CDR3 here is CASSPIAGHMVEQYF. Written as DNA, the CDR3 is TGCGCCAGCAGCCCCATAGCGGGACACATGGTCGAGCAGTACTTC.

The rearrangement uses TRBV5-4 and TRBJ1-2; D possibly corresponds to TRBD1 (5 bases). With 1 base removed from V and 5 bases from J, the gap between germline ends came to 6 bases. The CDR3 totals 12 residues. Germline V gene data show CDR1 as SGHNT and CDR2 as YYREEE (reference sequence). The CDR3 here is CASSLTGYGYTF. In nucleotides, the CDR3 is TGTGCCAGCAGCTTGACAGGTTATGGCTACACCTTC.

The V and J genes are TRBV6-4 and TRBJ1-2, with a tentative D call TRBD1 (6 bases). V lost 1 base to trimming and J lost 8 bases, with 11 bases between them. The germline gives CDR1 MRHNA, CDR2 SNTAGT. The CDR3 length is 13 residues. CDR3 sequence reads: CASSDWGGRGYTF. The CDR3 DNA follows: TGTGCCAGCAGTGACTGGGGGGGCAGGGGCTACACCTTC.

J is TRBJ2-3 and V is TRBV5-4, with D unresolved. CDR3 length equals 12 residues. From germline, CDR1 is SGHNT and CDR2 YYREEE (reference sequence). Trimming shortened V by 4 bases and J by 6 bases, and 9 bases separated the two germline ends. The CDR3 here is CASSPYRDTQYF. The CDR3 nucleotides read TGTGCCAGCAGCCCTTACCGGGATACGCAGTATTTT.

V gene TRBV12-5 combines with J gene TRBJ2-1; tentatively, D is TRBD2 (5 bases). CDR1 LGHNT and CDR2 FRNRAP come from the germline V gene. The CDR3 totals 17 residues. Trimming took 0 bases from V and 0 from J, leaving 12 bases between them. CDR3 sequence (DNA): TGTGCTAGTGGTTTGGTACCTATGGGGAGCTCCTACAATGAGCAGTTCTTC. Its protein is CASGLVPMGSSYNEQFF.

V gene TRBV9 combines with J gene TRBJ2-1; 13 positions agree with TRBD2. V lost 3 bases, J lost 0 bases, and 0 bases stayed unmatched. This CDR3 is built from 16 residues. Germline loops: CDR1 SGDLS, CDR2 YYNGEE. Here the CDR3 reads CASSGTSGSSYNEQFF. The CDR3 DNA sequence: TGTGCCAGCAGCGGGACTAGCGGGAGCTCCTACAATGAGCAGTTCTTC. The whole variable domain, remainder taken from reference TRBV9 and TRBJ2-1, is DSGVTQTPKHLITATGQRVTLRCSPRSGDLSVYWYQQSLDQGLQFLIQYYNGEERAKGNILERFSAQQFPDLHSELNLSSLELGDSALYFCASSGTSGSSYNEQFFGPGTRLTVL.

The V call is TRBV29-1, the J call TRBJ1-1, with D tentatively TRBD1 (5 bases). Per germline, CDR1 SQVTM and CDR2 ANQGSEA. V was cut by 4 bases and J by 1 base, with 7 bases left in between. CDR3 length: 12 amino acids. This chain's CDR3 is CSVGGGNTEAFF. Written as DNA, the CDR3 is TGCAGCGTTGGGGGGGGGAACACTGAAGCTTTCTTT. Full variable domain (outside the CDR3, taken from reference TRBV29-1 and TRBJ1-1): SAVISQKPSRDICQRGTSLTIQCQVDSQVTMMFWYRQQPGQSLTLIATANQGSEATYESGFVIDKFPISRPNLTFSTLTVSNMSPEDSSIYLCSVGGGNTEAFFGQGTRLTVV.

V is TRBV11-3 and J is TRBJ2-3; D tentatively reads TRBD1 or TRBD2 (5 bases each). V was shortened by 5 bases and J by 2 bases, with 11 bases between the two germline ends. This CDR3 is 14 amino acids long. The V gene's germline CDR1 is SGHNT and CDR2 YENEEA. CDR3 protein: CASSRDGSTDTQYF. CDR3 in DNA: TGTGCCAGCAGCCGGGACGGATCCACAGATACGCAGTATTTT.

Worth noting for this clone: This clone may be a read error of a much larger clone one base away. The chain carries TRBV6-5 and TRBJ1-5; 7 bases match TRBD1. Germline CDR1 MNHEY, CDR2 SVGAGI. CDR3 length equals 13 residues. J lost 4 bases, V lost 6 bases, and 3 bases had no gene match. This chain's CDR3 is CASSPQGNQPQHF. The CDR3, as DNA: TGTGCCAGCAGCCCACAGGGGAATCAGCCCCAGCATTTT.

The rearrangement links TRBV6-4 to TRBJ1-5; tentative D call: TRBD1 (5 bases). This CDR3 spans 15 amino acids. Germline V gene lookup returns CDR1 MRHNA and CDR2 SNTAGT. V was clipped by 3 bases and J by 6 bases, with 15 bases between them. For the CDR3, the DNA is TGTGCCAGCAGTGAAGAAGGGGAAACGGGTCAGCCCCAGCATTTT. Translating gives CASSEEGETGQPQHF.

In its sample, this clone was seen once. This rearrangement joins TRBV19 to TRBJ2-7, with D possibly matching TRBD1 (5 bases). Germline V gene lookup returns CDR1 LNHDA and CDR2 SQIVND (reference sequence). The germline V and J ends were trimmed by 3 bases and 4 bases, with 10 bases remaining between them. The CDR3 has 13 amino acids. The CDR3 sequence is CASSIRQGYEQYF. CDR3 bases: TGTGCCAGTAGTATTAGGCAGGGTTACGAGCAGTACTTC.

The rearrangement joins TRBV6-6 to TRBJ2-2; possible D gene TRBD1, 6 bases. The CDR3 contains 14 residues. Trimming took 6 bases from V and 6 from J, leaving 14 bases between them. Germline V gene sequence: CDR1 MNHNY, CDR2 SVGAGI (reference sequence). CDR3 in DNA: TGTGCCAGCAGCCACCAGGGGAGCGCCGGGGAGCTGTTTTTT. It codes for CASSHQGSAGELFF.

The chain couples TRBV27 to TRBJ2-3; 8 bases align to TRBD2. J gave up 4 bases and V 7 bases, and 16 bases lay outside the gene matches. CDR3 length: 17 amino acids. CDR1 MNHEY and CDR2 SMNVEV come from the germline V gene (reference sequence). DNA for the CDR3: TGTGCCAGCACCCACCGGGGGGGCGCAGGGTGGGCAGATACGCAGTATTTT. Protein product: CASTHRGGAGWADTQYF.

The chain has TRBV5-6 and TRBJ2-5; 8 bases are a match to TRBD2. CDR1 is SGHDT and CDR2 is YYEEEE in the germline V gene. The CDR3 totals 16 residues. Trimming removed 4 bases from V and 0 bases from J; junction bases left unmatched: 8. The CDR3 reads CASSPLGSGDQETQYF. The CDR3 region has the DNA TGTGCCAGCAGCCCCTTAGGTAGCGGGGACCAAGAGACCCAGTACTTC.

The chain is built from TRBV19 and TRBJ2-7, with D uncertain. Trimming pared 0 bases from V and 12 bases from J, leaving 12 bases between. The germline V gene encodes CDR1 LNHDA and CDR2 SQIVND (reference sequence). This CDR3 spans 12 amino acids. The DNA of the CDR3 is TGTGCCAGTAGTATAGATAACAGCCCAAGGTACTTC. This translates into CASSIDNSPRYF.

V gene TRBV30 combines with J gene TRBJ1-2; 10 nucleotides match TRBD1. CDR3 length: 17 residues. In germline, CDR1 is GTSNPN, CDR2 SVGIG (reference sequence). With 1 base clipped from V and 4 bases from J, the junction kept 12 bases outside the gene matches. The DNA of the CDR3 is TGTGCCTGGAGTGCCGACAGGGGGCTACCCTCTCTCTATGGCTACACCTTC. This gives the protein CAWSADRGLPSLYGYTF.